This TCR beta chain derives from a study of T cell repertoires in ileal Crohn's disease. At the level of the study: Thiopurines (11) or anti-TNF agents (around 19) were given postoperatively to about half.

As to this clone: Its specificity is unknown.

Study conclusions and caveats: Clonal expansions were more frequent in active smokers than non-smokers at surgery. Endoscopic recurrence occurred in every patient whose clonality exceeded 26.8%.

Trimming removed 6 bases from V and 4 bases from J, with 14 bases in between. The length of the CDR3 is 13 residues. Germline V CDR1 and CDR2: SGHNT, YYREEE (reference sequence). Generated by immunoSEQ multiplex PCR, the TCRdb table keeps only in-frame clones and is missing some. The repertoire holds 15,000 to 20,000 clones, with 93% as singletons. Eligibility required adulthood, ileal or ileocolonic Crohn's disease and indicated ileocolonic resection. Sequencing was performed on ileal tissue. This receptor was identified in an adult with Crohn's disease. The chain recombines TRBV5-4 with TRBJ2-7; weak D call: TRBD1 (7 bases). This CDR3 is CASTKPGGYEQYF. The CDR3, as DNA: TGTGCCAGCACCAAACCAGGGGGGTACGAGCAGTACTTC.